Presented here are 12 T cell receptor beta chains from one specimen sequenced in a study of blood T cell repertoires in COVID-19. Clones were read by immunoSEQ multiplex PCR, and TCRdb kept only the in-frame ones, dropping some. The data contain around 130,000 clones, 88% of them singletons. The specimen was peripheral blood. These receptors came from a human donor with COVID-19, enrolled during active disease. The donor label of this sample is uncertain.

V and J are TRBV9 and TRBJ1-1; D uncertain. Germline V CDR1 and CDR2: SGDLS, YYNGEE. The CDR3 has 16 amino acids. V lost 0 bases, J lost 0 bases, and 12 bases lay in between. DNA of the CDR3: TGTGCCAGCAGCGTAGTCGGGGAAGGATTGAACACTGAAGCTTTCTTT. Amino acid sequence: CASSVVGEGLNTEAFF. Full variable domain (remainder filled in from reference TRBV9 and TRBJ1-1): DSGVTQTPKHLITATGQRVTLRCSPRSGDLSVYWYQQSLDQGLQFLIQYYNGEERAKGNILERFSAQQFPDLHSELNLSSLELGDSALYFCASSVVGEGLNTEAFFGQGTRLTVV.

The rearrangement joins TRBV5-4 to TRBJ2-3; TRBD2 matches at 9 bases. V lost 4 bases to trimming and J lost 5 bases; unmatched junction nucleotides: 14. The CDR3 consists of 17 residues. Per the germline V gene, CDR1 is SGHNT and CDR2 is YYREEE (reference sequence). CDR3 amino acids: CASSRDVAGARRDTQYF. The CDR3 bases are TGTGCCAGCAGCAGAGATGTAGCGGGGGCGCGGAGAGATACGCAGTATTTT.

CDR3 region: CASSQVRGNTEAFF. For the CDR3, the DNA is TGTGCCAGCAGCCAAGTTAGGGGTAACACTGAAGCTTTCTTT. This chain joins TRBV3-1 (or the pseudogene TRBV3-2) and TRBJ1-1; tentatively, D is TRBD1 (5 bases). V lost 1 base and J 2 bases, leaving 8 bases between the germline ends. Germline V gene data show CDR1 as LGHDT and CDR2 as YNNKEL (reference sequence). This CDR3 has 14 residues.

This chain joins TRBV10-3 and TRBJ1-2; weak D call: TRBD1 (5 bases). V dropped 6 bases and J dropped 5 bases, with 16 bases sitting between them. Germline V gene data show CDR1 as ENHRY and CDR2 as SYGVKD. The CDR3 has 14 residues. CDR3 amino acids: CAISPRQRSYGYTF. DNA for the CDR3: TGTGCCATCAGCCCACGACAGAGATCTTATGGCTACACCTTC.

This clone was detected only a few times. This chain connects TRBV9 to TRBJ2-1; D might be TRBD2 (6 bases). V lost 1 base and J 5 bases, leaving 10 bases between the germline ends. CDR1 and CDR2 (germline): SGDLS, YYNGEE. The CDR3 covers 14 residues. The CDR3 sequence is CASSVTGEDNEQFF. In DNA, the CDR3 is TGTGCCAGCAGCGTAACGGGGGAAGACAATGAGCAGTTCTTC.

V and J are TRBV6-5 and TRBJ2-7, with D perhaps TRBD1 (6 bases). Germline loops: CDR1 MNHEY, CDR2 SVGAGI. The CDR3 runs 16 residues. Trimming removed 0 bases at V and 3 bases at J, with 15 bases between. The CDR3 bases are TGTGCCAGCAGTTACTCGTGGGGGCATTACCTCTACGAGCAGTACTTC. It yields the protein CASSYSWGHYLYEQYF.

DNA of the CDR3: TGTGCCAGTAGTATTGTGGGAGGGATAGATGAGCAGTTCTTC. Translating it yields CASSIVGGIDEQFF. V is TRBV19 and J is TRBJ2-1, with 7 positions matching TRBD2. CDR3 size: 14 residues. Germline values: CDR1 LNHDA, CDR2 SQIVND (reference sequence). The ends lost 3 bases at V and 8 bases at J; junction bases unmatched: 7.

V and J are TRBV6-5 and TRBJ2-5; perhaps TRBD1 as D (6 bases). The V and J ends lost 8 bases and 5 bases respectively, with 15 bases between them. This CDR3 region has 13 residues. The germline V gene has CDR1 MNHEY and CDR2 SVGAGI. This chain's CDR3 is CASATGSWETQYF. CDR3 coding DNA: TGTGCCAGCGCTACAGGGTCATGGGAGACCCAGTACTTC.

The count of this clone is one. This chain joins TRBV21-1 and TRBJ2-6; the table calls TRBD1, which could not be checked here. TRBV21-1 is a recognized pseudogene. This CDR3 is built from 20 residues. The CDR3 nucleotides read TGTGCCAGCAGCTCCGGCCGCCGGACAGGCCCTCACTCTGGGGCCAACGTCCTGACTTTC. It encodes CASSSGRRTGPHSGANVLTF.

This chain links TRBV6-5 with TRBJ1-2, with 9 bases identical to TRBD1. Trimming cost V 0 bases and J 4 bases; bases outside gene matches: 3. CDR3 length: 15 amino acids. The germline gives CDR1 MNHEY, CDR2 SVGAGI. The CDR3 DNA follows: TGTGCCAGCAGTTACTCGGACAGGGGACTCTATGGCTACACCTTC. Translating it yields CASSYSDRGLYGYTF.

The rearrangement links TRBV25-1 to TRBJ2-1, with TRBD1 matching over 8 bases. J was trimmed by 1 base and V by 3 bases; bases with no gene match: 8. The CDR3 runs to 17 residues. CDR1 and CDR2 from the germline V gene are MGHDK and SYGVNS. CDR3 protein: CASSDQRGQASYNEQFF. The CDR3 DNA sequence: TGTGCCAGCAGTGATCAAAGGGGACAGGCGTCCTACAATGAGCAGTTCTTC.

This sequence joins TRBV14 and TRBJ1-3; 7 nucleotides align to TRBD1. Per the germline V gene, CDR1 is SGHDN and CDR2 is FVKESK. The V and J ends lost 3 bases and 3 bases, in that order; junction bases with no gene match: 11. CDR3 length: 17 residues. CDR3 protein: CASSQTTGTAFGNTIYF. In DNA, the CDR3 is TGTGCCAGCAGCCAGACAACCGGGACAGCGTTTGGAAACACCATATATTTT.